The TCR beta chain under discussion was sequenced for a study of T cells in women clearing cervical HPV infection (dated by TCRdb to between 2017 and 2018). Concerning the study at large: The cases were 25 to 30 women with histologically confirmed HPV16-related CIN3 or worse, and 2 of those women had invasive cancers. Cases and controls were matched on age within five years and on year of sample collection. The 20 to 25 controls were women who cleared a single incident HPV16 infection within 12 months without developing precancer or cancer. For cases, the median interval between lesion detection and blood sampling was over 130 days, with an interquartile range of roughly 85 to 220 days. An exploratory proof-of-principle case-control study, nested within the Guanacaste HPV Natural History Study in Costa Rica, was conducted to compare TCR repertoires across cervical HPV16 outcomes. Since only a few of the women had HLA typing available, the possibility that HLA type was acting as a confounder could not be ruled out. Blood from cases was drawn at the visit where the lesion was first identified, while blood from controls was drawn once the infection was no longer detected. As quality controls, five blinded duplicates were added to each group, bringing the total to approximately 60 samples made up of around 50 participants and some ten replicates. Cases had a median age of around 34 years compared with 38 for controls, and baseline characteristics showed no significant differences between the groups. The parent cohort enrolled some 10,000 women aged 18 or older in Guanacaste, Costa Rica, during about 1992 to 1994 and followed them for over six years.

TCR beta CDR3 regions were amplified by multiplex PCR from an average of around 1,200 ng genomic DNA per sample using the immunoSEQ assay. Primer bias was corrected in the assay by using a complete synthetic TCR repertoire to establish an amplification baseline. Amplicons were sequenced on the Illumina platform. Turning to the authors' computational methods: Sequences were error-corrected by clustering with frequency ratios and a modified nearest-neighbor algorithm and were then analyzed in the immunoSEQ Analyzer with IMGT gene definitions. At each rarefaction depth, TCR richness and evenness were averaged across 20 rarefaction repeats, and samples with fewer sequences than that depth were excluded. Wilcoxon rank sum tests with FDR correction were used to compare relative abundances of V, D and J genes between the groups. In the blinded duplicates, the intraclass correlation was just under 97% for TCR richness and averaged 76.4% across fewer than 80 gene segments. TCRdb retrieved this table from immuneACCESS and kept in-frame rearrangements only. Not all clones are present; in checked studies, unresolved V genes account for under half, and no reason is known for the remainder. Clonal size and the V and J genes are those of that table, whereas D and trimming came from the DNA. In this sample's table one finds some 30,000 clones. The ten largest clones represent approximately 8.4% of the sample.

As regards this clone: Its cognate antigen has yet to be identified.

What the study reported, not specific to this receptor: Because the number of T cells per sample was unknown, the richness differences could reflect varying T-cell content rather than repertoire biology. Significantly higher TCR repertoire richness was observed in CIN3+ cases than in controls across sequencing depths, whereas no difference in evenness was found. Cases were distinguished from controls with an estimated AUC of around 0.85 by random forest classifiers combining richness and V gene abundances. The cross-sectional design could not show whether associations preceded infection or resulted from it; effector/memory subsets and HPV-specific T cells were not isolated.

Every participant had a single incident cervical HPV16 infection, and women with prevalent HPV16 infections were excluded. Cervical HPV DNA was detected by MY09/MY11 PCR, and genotyping was performed by dot-blot hybridization. More than 14 mL of heparinized blood were centrifuged, and the buffy coat was split into aliquots, frozen at -30 degrees C, and then kept at -80 degrees C. QIAGEN kits were used to extract genomic DNA from the buffy coat specimens. This TCR was sampled from a woman aged 18 to 75 with a cervical HPV16 infection that either progressed to CIN3+ or cleared (not recorded which). The sequenced sample was blood buffy coat.

This receptor has the CDR3 CASSSRGQLYNEQFF. The CDR3 bases that were read are TGTGCCAGCAGCTCTAGGGGACAGCTTTACAATGAG. The V and J genes are TRBV28 and TRBJ2-1, with 7 middle bases fitting TRBD1. Read data end 3 residues before the CDR3 end; the end is taken from the germline J gene. The germline V and J ends show losses of 6 bases and 4 bases respectively, and no gene match explains 9 bases of the junction. Reading from cysteine to phenylalanine, the CDR3 counts 15 amino acids. Sequencing covers 36 bases of the CDR3, shown here with the frame starting at base 1. Per the germline V gene, MDHEN is the CDR1 and SYDVKM is the CDR2.